What follows are 25 T cell receptor beta chains derived from one specimen sequenced in a study of beta chain features in type 1 diabetes. Since all of the isolated RNA was reverse transcribed, expressed TCRB transcripts were what got sequenced. Sequencing was performed with immunoSEQ multiplex PCR; in TCRdb, only in-frame clones are kept and a portion is missing. The sample gives approximately 400,000 clones, roughly 15% of which show up once; about 0.018% is in the top ten. The sample taken for sequencing was naive CD4+ T cells from blood. Receptors originate from a woman under 30 in good health.

This clone was counted only a few times. The CDR3 nucleotides read TGTGCCTGGAGCCACACAGATACGCAGTATTTT. It is translated as CAWSHTDTQYF. V is TRBV30 and J is TRBJ2-3; D is ambiguous. Germline CDR1 reads GTSNPN; CDR2 reads SVGIG (reference sequence). Trimming left V 3 bases short and J 2 bases short, with 3 bases between. CDR3 length: 11 residues.

The chain employs TRBV7-2 and TRBJ1-1, with a possible D match to TRBD1 (5 bases). The CDR3 sequence is 14 residues long. Germline V gives CDR1 SGHTA, CDR2 FQGNSA. V was cut by 5 bases and J by 1 base, with 11 bases left in between. The CDR3 is CASSRRTGNTEAFF. The CDR3 nucleotides are TGTGCCAGCAGCAGACGAACAGGGAACACTGAAGCTTTCTTT.

This clone was seen a handful of times. The chain couples TRBV5-1 to TRBJ2-7; D might be TRBD1 (5 bases). CDR3 length: 13 amino acids. Germline CDR1 is SGHRS and CDR2 is YFSETQ. Deletions cut 3 bases from V and 1 base from J, with 8 bases between. CDR3 coding DNA: TGCGCCAGCAGCTCGACAGTTTCCTACGAGCAGTACTTC. Translated: CASSSTVSYEQYF.

This clone was detected a few times. The V call is TRBV30, the J call TRBJ1-4, with unresolved D. CDR3 size: 11 residues. CDR1 and CDR2 from the germline V gene are GTSNPN and SVGIG (reference sequence). The V gene lost 5 bases and the J gene lost 6 bases, with 7 bases spanning the gap. The CDR3 here is CAWANYEKLFF. CDR3 bases: TGTGCCTGGGCTAATTATGAAAAACTGTTTTTT.

V is TRBV7-2 and J is TRBJ2-2, with 7 bases fitting TRBD1. Trimming at V came to 9 bases and at J to 2 bases, leaving 12 bases not matched to a gene. The CDR3 contains 16 residues. Germline V gives CDR1 SGHTA, CDR2 FQGNSA. The CDR3, as DNA: TGTGCCAGTCCTCTCGGGACAGCTCAAAACACCGGGGAGCTGTTTTTT. Protein sequence: CASPLGTAQNTGELFF.

This chain joins TRBV7-8 and TRBJ2-3; TRBD2 is a possible D gene (6 bases). The CDR3 spans 16 residues. CDR1 and CDR2 (germline): SGHVS, FQNEAQ. The V end was cut by 5 bases, the J end by 3 bases, with 18 bases between. CDR3 amino acids: CASSRIRAGATDTQYF. In DNA, the CDR3 is TGTGCCAGCAGCCGTATTCGAGCGGGTGCTACAGATACGCAGTATTTT.

V is TRBV6-4 and J is TRBJ1-1; 11 nucleotides agree with TRBD1. The V and J ends lost 0 bases and 6 bases, in that order; junction bases with no gene match: 9. Germline CDR1 MRHNA, CDR2 SNTAGT. The CDR3 contains 17 residues. CDR3 amino acids: CASSDSPGQGAKAEAFF. CDR3 DNA: TGTGCCAGCAGTGACTCCCCCGGACAGGGGGCGAAGGCTGAAGCTTTCTTT.

The chain has TRBV6-1 and TRBJ2-3; 8 nucleotides match TRBD2. V was clipped by 7 bases and J by 0 bases; unmatched bases: 6. The CDR3 has 15 amino acids. Germline loops: CDR1 MNHNS, CDR2 SASEGT. CDR3 protein: CASKKASGSTDTQYF. The CDR3 nucleotides read TGTGCCAGCAAAAAAGCTAGCGGGAGCACAGATACGCAGTATTTT.

In its sample, this clone was seen a few times. The chain has TRBV5-1 and TRBJ2-3; 12 bases fit TRBD2. In germline, CDR1 is SGHRS, CDR2 YFSETQ. This CDR3 is 15 amino acids long. J was trimmed by 6 bases and V by 7 bases; bases with no gene match: 9. The CDR3 reads CASRRLAGALDTQYF. The CDR3 nucleotides are TGCGCCAGCCGCAGACTAGCGGGGGCCCTGGATACGCAGTATTTT.

CDR3 coding DNA: TGTGCCTGGCACCCAGGGGCCGGCGAGCAGTACTTC. It is translated as CAWHPGAGEQYF. The chain joins TRBV30 to TRBJ2-7; possible D gene TRBD1, 6 bases. This CDR3 comprises 12 residues. The germline V gene has CDR1 GTSNPN and CDR2 SVGIG (reference sequence). V gave up 5 bases and J gave up 6 bases, with 14 bases separating them.

This clone was counted a few times. V is TRBV10-3 and J is TRBJ1-2, with D possibly TRBD1 on 6 matching bases. Germline values: CDR1 ENHRY, CDR2 SYGVKD. The CDR3 runs to 14 residues. V lost 8 bases, J lost 5 bases, and 18 bases lay in between. The CDR3 sequence: CAIRVGQSVYGYTF. The CDR3 DNA sequence: TGTGCCATCCGGGTCGGACAGTCAGTTTATGGCTACACCTTC.

The V gene is TRBV11-3, the J gene TRBJ1-1; D perhaps matches TRBD1 (6 bases). The V end was cut by 3 bases, the J end by 7 bases, with 9 bases between. The CDR3 runs to 12 residues. The germline V gene has CDR1 SGHNT and CDR2 YENEEA. CDR3: CASSFPTGEAFF. DNA of the CDR3: TGTGCCAGCAGCTTTCCGACAGGTGAAGCTTTCTTT. The full variable domain, its missing parts supplied by reference TRBV11-3 and TRBJ1-1, is EAGVVQSPRYKIIEKKQPVAFWCNPISGHNTLYWYLQNLGQGPELLIRYENEEAVDDSQLPKDRFSAERLKGVDSTLKIQPAELGDSAVYLCASSFPTGEAFFGQGTRLTVV.

The rearrangement joins TRBV5-5 to TRBJ2-7; TRBD2 matches 7 bases. The V gene's germline CDR1 is SGHKS and CDR2 YYEKEE (reference sequence). The CDR3 covers 15 residues. Unmatched junction bases numbered 6, after V lost 0 bases and J lost 3 bases. The CDR3 is CASSLGVAGFYEQYF. In DNA, the CDR3 is TGTGCCAGCAGCTTGGGGGTAGCGGGTTTCTACGAGCAGTACTTC.

This clone was observed a few times. V gene TRBV30 combines with J gene TRBJ2-7; TRBD1 aligns across 7 bases. The CDR3 is made up of 17 amino acids. Germline V gene sequence: CDR1 GTSNPN, CDR2 SVGIG (reference sequence). V trimming: 3 bases; J trimming: 3 bases; junction bases outside the gene matches: 17. For the CDR3, the DNA is TGTGCCTGGAGAGGTTTCACCGCGCCGGGACAGAGCTACGAGCAGTACTTC. Translated, it gives CAWRGFTAPGQSYEQYF.

The J gene is TRBJ1-5, the V gene TRBV6-6; perhaps TRBD1 as D (6 bases). The CDR3 extends over 14 amino acids. V lost 0 bases and J lost 7, with 10 bases in between. Germline-derived CDR1 and CDR2 are MNHNY and SVGAGI (reference sequence). This chain's CDR3 is CASSYSTGTQPQHF. CDR3 coding DNA: TGTGCCAGCAGTTACTCAACAGGGACCCAGCCCCAGCATTTT.

This clone has just a few counts. The gene calls are TRBV4-3 and TRBJ1-1; 9 bases agree with TRBD1. V trimming: 3 bases; J trimming: 11 bases; junction bases outside the gene matches: 13. The CDR3 is 15 amino acids. The germline gives CDR1 LGHNA, CDR2 YSLEER. CDR3 sequence reads: CASSHAERTGVEAFF. CDR3 DNA sequence: TGCGCCAGCAGCCATGCAGAAAGGACAGGGGTCGAGGCTTTCTTT.

This clone was seen only once. The chain is built from TRBV4-1 and TRBJ1-1; D is possibly TRBD1 (5 bases). Trimming stripped 2 bases from V and 0 bases from J, with 13 bases between. Germline V gene data show CDR1 as MGHRA and CDR2 as YSYEKL. This CDR3 is 16 amino acids long. CDR3 residues: CASSQLEKTVNTEAFF. In DNA, the CDR3 is TGCGCCAGCAGCCAACTAGAGAAGACAGTGAACACTGAAGCTTTCTTT.

This chain uses TRBV2 with TRBJ2-5; possibly TRBD1 for D (7 bases). V shed 5 bases and J shed 1 base, with 14 bases lying between them. CDR1 is SNHLY and CDR2 is FYNNEI in the germline V gene. The CDR3 is 15 amino acids. DNA for the CDR3: TGTGCCAGCAGTCTAGGGGGGACAGCCCAAGAGACCCAGTACTTC. Protein product: CASSLGGTAQETQYF.

This clone appeared a few times. V is TRBV15 and J is TRBJ2-3, with D possibly matching TRBD2 (6 bases). V dropped 0 bases and J dropped 0 bases, with 10 bases sitting between them. CDR1 LNHNV and CDR2 YYDKDF come from the germline V gene (reference sequence). This CDR3 comprises 16 residues. The CDR3 loop reads CATSRDGRGSTDTQYF. CDR3 nucleotides: TGTGCCACCAGCAGAGACGGGCGGGGAAGCACAGATACGCAGTATTTT.

The DNA for the CDR3 is TGTGCCAGCAGTCTCCCCCGGGGGGCGAATTCACCCCTCCACTTT. Translating gives CASSLPRGANSPLHF. The rearrangement uses TRBV28 and TRBJ1-6; possibly TRBD1 for D (6 bases). Germline-derived CDR1 and CDR2 are MDHEN and SYDVKM. The CDR3 length is 15 residues. The V gene lost 5 bases and the J gene lost 7 bases, with 15 bases spanning the gap.

This clone came up a few times. This chain connects TRBV30 to TRBJ1-1, with D perhaps TRBD1 (6 bases). CDR3 length equals 15 residues. Trimming pared 6 bases from V and 1 base from J, leaving 18 bases between. From germline, CDR1 is GTSNPN and CDR2 SVGIG (reference sequence). The CDR3 coding sequence is TGTGCCTGCCCCCAGGGGAGGGGCTCGAACACTGAAGCTTTCTTT. Translation: CACPQGRGSNTEAFF. The full variable domain, rest sourced from reference TRBV30 and TRBJ1-1, is SQTIHQWPATLVQPVGSPLSLECTVEGTSNPNLYWYRQAAGRGLQLLFYSVGIGQISSEVPQNLSASRPQDRQFILSSKKLLLSDSGFYLCACPQGRGSNTEAFFGQGTRLTVV.

This clone was counted a few times. The chain couples TRBV19 to TRBJ1-1; D not resolved. The CDR3 is made up of 14 amino acids. Germline assignment: CDR1 LNHDA and CDR2 SQIVND (reference sequence). V was pared by 1 base and J by 0 bases, with 6 bases between. Here the CDR3 reads CASSIAGMNTEAFF. Here the CDR3 DNA reads TGTGCCAGTAGTATAGCAGGAATGAACACTGAAGCTTTCTTT.

V and J are TRBV15 and TRBJ1-1, with TRBD1 matching over 7 bases. Trimming cost V 1 base and J 1 base; bases outside gene matches: 9. The germline V gene encodes CDR1 LNHNV and CDR2 YYDKDF (reference sequence). The length of the CDR3 is 17 residues. The CDR3 protein is CATSRAPSWTGNTEAFF. The CDR3 nucleotides are TGTGCCACCAGCAGAGCCCCCTCCTGGACAGGGAACACTGAAGCTTTCTTT. Filled out from reference TRBV15 and TRBJ1-1, the complete variable domain reads DAMVIQNPRYQVTQFGKPVTLSCSQTLNHNVMYWYQQKSSQAPKLLFHYYDKDFNNEADTPDNFQSRRPNTSFCFLDIRSPGLGDTAMYLCATSRAPSWTGNTEAFFGQGTRLTVV.

This clone was counted only a few times. The gene calls are TRBV7-2 and TRBJ2-4; D possibly corresponds to TRBD2 (5 bases). This CDR3 comprises 15 residues. Germline V gives CDR1 SGHTA, CDR2 FQGNSA. The germline V and J ends were trimmed by 2 bases and 0 bases, with 8 bases remaining between them. The CDR3: CASSLSGLAKNIQYF. The CDR3 DNA sequence: TGTGCCAGCAGCTTATCCGGACTAGCCAAAAACATTCAGTACTTC.

This clone was detected a few times. This chain uses TRBV30 with TRBJ1-4; D ambiguous. From germline, CDR1 is GTSNPN and CDR2 SVGIG (reference sequence). Between the trimmed V and J ends, which lost 4 bases and 7 bases, there was a span of 10 bases. The CDR3 runs 12 residues. The CDR3 DNA reads TGTGCCTGGAAGGAGACCGTTGAAAAACTGTTTTTT. Protein: CAWKETVEKLFF.